One T cell receptor beta chain is described in this entry. Its matching antigen is unknown. The sample belongs to a study of blood T cells in healthy people across ages. Findings of the study overall: Estimated diversity across one million T cells was deemed an underestimate.

Alongside a J-beta primer mix, a sample-barcoded 5' primer served in a second PCR lasting 7 to 11 cycles. Each TCR beta cDNA got a 12-nucleotide random molecular identifier. All samples gave at least 2.5 million CDR3-containing paired-end reads. TCRdb ran MiXCR on the 5' RACE reads and lists one entry per CDR3 protein. Seen here are some 1.5 million distinct CDR3 sequences, less than 45% observed once, and the top ten hold around 4%. Trimming cost V 5 bases and J 4 bases; bases outside gene matches: 5. CDR1 is SGHRS and CDR2 is YFSETQ in the germline V gene. CDR3 length: 13 residues. This chain joins TRBV5-1 and TRBJ1-1, with 7 bases that match TRBD1. Sequenced material: blood. The TCR comes from a woman aged 18-30 years in good health. In DNA form, the CDR3 reads TGCGCCAGCAGTCAGGGGGTTCGCACTGAAGCTTTCTTT. It is translated as CASSQGVRTEAFF.